Sequencing of this T cell receptor beta chain was carried out in a study of cytomegalovirus exposure and HLA in healthy donors. PCR used 60 Vbeta primers and 13 Jbeta primers. The protocol was immunoSEQ multiplex PCR, while the TCRdb copy is restricted to in-frame clones and leaves out a portion. The sample yields 200,000 or so clones, 65% to 85% seen once. Study-wide points: HLA alleles were associated with 15,000 to 20,000 TCR beta sequences in a later analysis at 0.05 false discovery rate. For cytomegalovirus status, the classifier reportedly gave diagnoses with high specificity and sensitivity.

A word on this clone: As yet, its antigen is unknown.

The TCR was taken from a woman younger than 45 in good health and CMV-seropositive. The sample was PBMCs.

The CDR3, as DNA: TGTGCCAGCAGTTTATTAAGACAGAGAAATCAGCCCCAGCATTTT. Protein product: CASSLLRQRNQPQHF. This rearrangement joins TRBV27 to TRBJ1-5; possibly TRBD1 for D (5 bases). CDR3 length equals 15 residues. Germline V gives CDR1 MNHEY, CDR2 SMNVEV (reference sequence). V lost 1 base and J 4 bases, leaving 11 bases between the germline ends.